A single sample is the source of the 2 T cell receptor beta chains below, sequenced in a study of blood T cell repertoires in COVID-19 (dated by TCRdb to between 2020 and 2021). The method behind the library was the immunoSEQ multiplex PCR assay. TCRdb retrieved this table from immuneACCESS and kept in-frame rearrangements only. Not all clones are present; in checked studies, unresolved V genes account for under half, and no reason is known for the remainder. This sample is represented by about 260,000 clones; approximately 90% of them were singletons. The ten most abundant clones make up around 2% of the sample. The sample comprised PBMCs or T cells enriched from blood (not recorded which). The receptors here all came from a woman younger than 35 who had recovered from COVID-19.

The gene calls are TRBV5-6 and TRBJ1-2; D gene unclear. This CDR3 spans 13 amino acids. V lost 2 bases and J lost 8, with 13 bases in between. Germline loops: CDR1 SGHDT, CDR2 YYEEEE. The CDR3 protein is CASSFSDLGGYTF. For the CDR3, the DNA is TGTGCCAGCAGCTTTAGCGACCTGGGGGGCTACACCTTC.

This chain joins TRBV12-3 or TRBV12-4 and TRBJ1-1; D unresolved. This CDR3 has 12 amino acids. Trimming removed 5 bases at V and 1 base at J, with 5 bases between. Written as DNA, the CDR3 is TGTGCCAGCAGTGCAGGGAACACTGAAGCTTTCTTT. Translated: CASSAGNTEAFF.